The 2 T cell receptor beta chains reported below all come from one sample, sequenced in a study of blood T cell repertoires in COVID-19. Only in-frame clones appear in the TCRdb table, and some are missing; sequencing was by immunoSEQ multiplex PCR. This sample yields some 290,000 clones, of which around 92% are seen a single time; roughly a tenth belongs to the top ten. The sequenced sample was PBMCs or T cells enriched from blood (not recorded which). Every receptor here comes from a woman aged 30 to 39 who had recovered from COVID-19.

V and J are TRBV18 and TRBJ1-2; no firm D call. The CDR3 sequence is 12 residues long. Trimming cost V 8 bases and J 2 bases, with 9 bases left between them. The germline V gene encodes CDR1 KGHSH and CDR2 LQKENI. The CDR3 sequence: CASATRNYGYTF. The DNA of the CDR3 is TGTGCCAGCGCTACGAGGAACTATGGCTACACCTTC.

The chain couples TRBV5-4 to TRBJ1-1; 7 bases map to TRBD1. The CDR3 has 15 amino acids. Germline lookup yields CDR1 SGHNT and CDR2 YYREEE (reference sequence). After removal of 4 bases from V and 4 bases from J, the junction contained 10 bases not matched to a gene. CDR3 residues: CASSKIQGSPTEAFF. The CDR3 DNA is TGTGCCAGCAGCAAAATACAGGGGTCTCCCACTGAAGCTTTCTTT. Combining the CDR3 with reference TRBV5-4 and TRBJ1-1 gives the whole variable domain ETGVTQSPTHLIKTRGQQVTLRCSSQSGHNTVSWYQQALGQGPQFIFQYYREEENGRGNFPPRFSGLQFPNYSSELNVNALELDDSALYLCASSKIQGSPTEAFFGQGTRLTVV.